This T cell receptor beta chain appears in the sequencing data of a study of beta chain features in type 1 diabetes. About the research overall: Patients looked much like healthy donors when it came to age, gender and cell yields. The study examined around 98,000,000 sorted cells across all samples. Study-wide results and limits: Shortening of TCRB CDR3s, moderate but significant, appeared in all four CD4+ subsets of Type 1 diabetes patients. The question of HLA type influencing TCRB rearrangement was one that remained unresolved here. Naive, central memory and regulatory TCRB repertoires appeared more similar among patients than healthy donors.

In germline, CDR1 is LGHNT, CDR2 FRNRAP. The CDR3 sequence is 13 residues long. V gave up 10 bases and J gave up 5 bases; unmatched junction bases: 8. The isolated RNA, all of it, was reverse transcribed, so expressed TCRB transcripts were what got sequenced. Clones were read by immunoSEQ multiplex PCR, and TCRdb kept only the in-frame ones, dropping some. The sample includes around 160,000 clones, 6.5% to 10% of them seen just once. Worth noting for this clone: As yet, its antigen is unknown.

This sequence joins TRBV12-5 and TRBJ2-5; TRBD1 matches 9 bases. The sequence came from a woman aged 18-29 years with type 1 diabetes. Sequenced: central memory CD4+ T cells from blood. The CDR3 coding sequence is TGTGCTACAAGACAGGGGGAAGGGGAGACCCAGTACTTC. It yields the protein CATRQGEGETQYF.